This T cell receptor (beta chain) was captured by sequencing in a study of T-cell memory formation after mild COVID-19. Study summary: TCR clusters showed largely donor specificity.

This clonotype was observed a handful of times. Its target is not known. Study-wide findings and caveats: Cross-reactive memory seemingly joined, as some responding clones were found in pre-infection memory.

Germline V CDR1 and CDR2: SGHAT, FQNNGV. V was clipped by 1 base and J by 5 bases, with 17 bases between them. The CDR3 is 17 residues long. TCRdb redid the calling of the 5' RACE reads with MiXCR, one entry per CDR3 protein. The sample lists about 560,000 distinct CDR3 sequences, around 15% occurring once. The V and J genes are TRBV11-2 and TRBJ2-2, with D unclear. What was sequenced was PBMCs or a T cell subset sorted from them (not recorded which). This TCR came from an adult woman who had mild COVID-19 (a few samples of this study predate the infection). Cell type and time point are not known. Written as DNA, the CDR3 is TGTGCCAGCAGCTTAGGGCTTTCACTCCCCGCAACCGGGGAGCTGTTTTTT. This codes for CASSLGLSLPATGELFF.